This T cell receptor beta chain was found in a study of blood T cells in healthy people across ages. Study-level points and caveats: Both naive CD4+ cell counts and diversity were greater in long-lived donors than in aged donors. Not knowing donor CMV status may have confounded expanded clonotype changes.

V lost 8 bases and J lost 6; bases outside the gene matches: 7. This CDR3 has 13 amino acids. CDR1 LNHDA and CDR2 SQIVND come from the germline V gene (reference sequence). PCR was performed a second time for about 6 to 12 cycles using a sample-barcoded 5' primer and a J-beta primer mix. TCRdb ran MiXCR on the 5' RACE reads and lists one entry per CDR3 protein. The data contain about 1,800,000 distinct CDR3 sequences, approximately 30% of them singletons. Notes on this clonotype: Its antigen is not identified.

The receptor was isolated from a woman in her twenties or thirties in good health. Sequencing input: blood. The chain uses TRBV19 and TRBJ2-1; 7 positions agree with TRBD1. The CDR3 DNA reads as TGTGCCAGTGCAGACAGGGATGGCAATGAGCAGTTCTTC. Translating gives CASADRDGNEQFF.